This T cell receptor beta chain is drawn from a study of CD8 T cells in ankylosing spondylitis. Study-wide points: Significantly higher representation of disease-linked clones was reported for matched ankylosing spondylitis synovial fluid. Within ankylosing spondylitis blood, a TCR beta motif made up of under 10 highly homologous variants appeared to be characteristic. With a CD8+ phenotype, disease-linked clones were relatively rare in peripheral blood. Some motif variants had been reported before (in reactive arthritis synovial fluid and blood).

A remark on this clonotype: Antigen: not known.

The V and J ends lost 4 bases and 6 bases, in that order; junction bases with no gene match: 10. This CDR3 is 15 amino acids long. The V gene's germline CDR1 is SGDLS and CDR2 YYNGEE. TCRdb recomputed calls from the 5' RACE reads with MiXCR, one row per CDR3 protein. The repertoire consists of more than 100,000 distinct CDR3 sequences, with roughly 17% occurring once and the leading ten covering 30% to 35%. The receptor was isolated from a male donor with ankylosing spondylitis. This chain links TRBV9 with TRBJ2-1; TRBD2 matches 7 bases. Sequencing input: blood, either unsorted or a sorted T cell fraction (not recorded which). CDR3 in DNA: TGTGCCAGCAGCTACGGGGGGAGGGTTGTCAATGAGCAGTTCTTC. Amino acid sequence: CASSYGGRVVNEQFF.